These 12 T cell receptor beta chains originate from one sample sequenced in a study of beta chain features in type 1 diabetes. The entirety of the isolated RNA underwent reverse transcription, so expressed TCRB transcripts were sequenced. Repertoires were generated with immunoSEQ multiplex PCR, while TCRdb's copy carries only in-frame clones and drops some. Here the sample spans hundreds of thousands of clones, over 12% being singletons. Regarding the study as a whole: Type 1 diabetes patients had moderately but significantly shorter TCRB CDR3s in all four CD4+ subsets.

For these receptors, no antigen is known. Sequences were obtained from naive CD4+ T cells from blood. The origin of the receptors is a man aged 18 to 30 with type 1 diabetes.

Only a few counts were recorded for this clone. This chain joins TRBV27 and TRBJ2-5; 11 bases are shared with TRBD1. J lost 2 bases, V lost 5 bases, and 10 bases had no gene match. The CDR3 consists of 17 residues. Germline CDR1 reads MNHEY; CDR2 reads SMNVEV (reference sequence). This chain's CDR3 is CASSQRGQGGYQETQYF. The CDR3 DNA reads TGTGCCAGCAGTCAAAGGGGACAGGGGGGGTATCAAGAGACCCAGTACTTC.

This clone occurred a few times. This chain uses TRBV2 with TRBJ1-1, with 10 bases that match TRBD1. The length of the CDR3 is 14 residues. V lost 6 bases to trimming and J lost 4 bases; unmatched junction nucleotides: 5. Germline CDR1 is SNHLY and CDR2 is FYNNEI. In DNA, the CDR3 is TGTGCCAGCAGCAGACAGGGGGCATTCACTGAAGCTTTCTTT. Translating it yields CASSRQGAFTEAFF.

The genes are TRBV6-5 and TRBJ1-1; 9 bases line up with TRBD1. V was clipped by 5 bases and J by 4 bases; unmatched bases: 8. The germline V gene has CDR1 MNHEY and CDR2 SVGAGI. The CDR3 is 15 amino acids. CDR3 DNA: TGTGCCAGCAGTCCCCTGACAGGGGGGAGCACTGAAGCTTTCTTT. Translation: CASSPLTGGSTEAFF.

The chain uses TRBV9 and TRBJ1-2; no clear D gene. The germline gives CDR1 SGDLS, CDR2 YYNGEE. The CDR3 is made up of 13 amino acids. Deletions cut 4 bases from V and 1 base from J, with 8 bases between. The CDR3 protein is CASSQRVNYGYTF. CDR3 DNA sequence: TGTGCCAGCAGCCAGAGGGTTAACTATGGCTACACCTTC. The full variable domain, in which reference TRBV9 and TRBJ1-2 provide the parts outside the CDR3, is DSGVTQTPKHLITATGQRVTLRCSPRSGDLSVYWYQQSLDQGLQFLIQYYNGEERAKGNILERFSAQQFPDLHSELNLSSLELGDSALYFCASSQRVNYGYTFGSGTRLTVV.

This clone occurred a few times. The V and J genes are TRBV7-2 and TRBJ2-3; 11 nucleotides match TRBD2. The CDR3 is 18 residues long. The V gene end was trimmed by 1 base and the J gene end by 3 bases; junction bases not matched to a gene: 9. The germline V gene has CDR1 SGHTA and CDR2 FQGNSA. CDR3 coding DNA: TGTGCCAGCAGCTTAGATGGTGGAGTAGCGGGAGGGACAGATACGCAGTATTTT. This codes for CASSLDGGVAGGTDTQYF.

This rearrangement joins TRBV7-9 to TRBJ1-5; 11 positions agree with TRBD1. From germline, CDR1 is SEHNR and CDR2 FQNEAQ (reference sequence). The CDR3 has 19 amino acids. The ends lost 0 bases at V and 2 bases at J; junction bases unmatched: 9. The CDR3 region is CASSLAPDRGLLGNQPQHF. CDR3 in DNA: TGTGCCAGCAGCTTAGCCCCGGACAGGGGGCTTTTGGGCAATCAGCCCCAGCATTTT.

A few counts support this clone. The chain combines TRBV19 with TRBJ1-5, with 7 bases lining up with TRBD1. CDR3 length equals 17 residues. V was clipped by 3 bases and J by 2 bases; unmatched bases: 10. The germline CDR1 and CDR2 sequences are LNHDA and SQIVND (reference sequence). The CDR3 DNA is TGTGCCAGTAGTATCCCTTTAAGACAGGGCGGCAATCAGCCCCAGCATTTT. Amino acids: CASSIPLRQGGNQPQHF. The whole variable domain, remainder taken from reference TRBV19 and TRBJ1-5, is DGGITQSPKYLFRKEGQNVTLSCEQNLNHDAMYWYRQDPGQGLRLIYYSQIVNDFQKGDIAEGYSVSREKKESFPLTVTSAQKNPTAFYLCASSIPLRQGGNQPQHFGDGTRLSIL.

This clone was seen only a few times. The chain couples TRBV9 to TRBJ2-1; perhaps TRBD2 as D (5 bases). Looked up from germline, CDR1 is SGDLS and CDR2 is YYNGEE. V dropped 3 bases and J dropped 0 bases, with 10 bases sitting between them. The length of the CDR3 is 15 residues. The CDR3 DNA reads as TGTGCCAGCAGCGGTGAGGGTAGCTCCTACAATGAGCAGTTCTTC. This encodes CASSGEGSSYNEQFF.

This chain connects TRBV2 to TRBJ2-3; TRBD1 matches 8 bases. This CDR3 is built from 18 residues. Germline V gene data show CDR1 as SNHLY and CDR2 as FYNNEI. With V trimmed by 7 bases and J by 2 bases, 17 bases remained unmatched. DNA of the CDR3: TGTGCCAGCAATCACCCCCGACAGGGGACGGATTACACAGATACGCAGTATTTT. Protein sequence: CASNHPRQGTDYTDTQYF.

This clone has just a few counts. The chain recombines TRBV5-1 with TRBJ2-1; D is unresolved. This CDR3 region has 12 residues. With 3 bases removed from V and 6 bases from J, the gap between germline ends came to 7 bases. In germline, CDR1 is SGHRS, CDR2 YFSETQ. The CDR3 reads CASSSQSNEQFF. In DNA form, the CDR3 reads TGCGCCAGCAGCTCACAGAGCAATGAGCAGTTCTTC.

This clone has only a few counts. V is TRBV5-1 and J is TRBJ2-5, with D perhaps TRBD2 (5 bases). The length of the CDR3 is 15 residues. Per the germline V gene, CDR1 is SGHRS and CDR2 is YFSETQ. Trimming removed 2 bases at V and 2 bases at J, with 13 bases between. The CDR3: CASSFLAGLQETQYF. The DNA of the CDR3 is TGCGCCAGCAGCTTTCTGGCGGGCTTACAAGAGACCCAGTACTTC.

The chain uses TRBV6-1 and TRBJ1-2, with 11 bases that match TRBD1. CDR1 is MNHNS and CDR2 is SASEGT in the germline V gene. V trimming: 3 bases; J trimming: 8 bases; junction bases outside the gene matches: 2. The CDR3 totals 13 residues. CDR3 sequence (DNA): TGTGCCAGCAGTGACGGGACAGGGGGAGGCTACACCTTC. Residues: CASSDGTGGGYTF.